This TCR beta chain was identified in a study of T cell changes during pregnancy in multiple sclerosis. The table lists this clone with a count of one. The CDR3 is 14 residues long. The V end lost 3 bases, the J end lost 5 bases, and 13 bases lay between the germline ends. CDR1 and CDR2 from the germline V gene are SGHAT and FQNNGV. Profiled with immunoSEQ multiplex PCR; TCRdb holds only in-frame clones, not every one. In the table there are about 51,000 clones, 80% to 95% of which are singletons. The receptor's source is a female donor with multiple sclerosis, enrolled in a pregnancy study. The chain links TRBV11-2 to TRBJ2-5, with D possibly matching TRBD2 (5 bases). Sequencing used CD8+ T cells from peripheral blood mononuclear cells, obtained in the second trimester of pregnancy. CDR3 sequence: CASSLGNGMETQYF. The CDR3 DNA follows: TGTGCCAGCAGCTTGGGTAACGGGATGGAGACCCAGTACTTC.